This T cell receptor (beta chain) was sequenced for a study of blood T cell repertoires in COVID-19. The data were produced by immunoSEQ multiplex PCR, yet TCRdb's version contains in-frame clones alone and is incomplete. The table has tens of thousands of clones, 70% to 90% seen once. The CDR3 has 17 amino acids. Germline V CDR1 and CDR2: SGHAT, FQNNGV. J lost 4 bases, V lost 0 bases, and 4 bases had no gene match. The receptor comes from a man in his sixties with acute or convalescent COVID-19. The chain carries TRBV11-2 and TRBJ1-6; 9 nucleotides line up with TRBD1. Sequencing input: peripheral blood. This CDR3 is CASSLEAGTGYNSPLHF. The CDR3 nucleotides read TGTGCCAGCAGCTTAGAGGCGGGGACAGGGTATAATTCACCCCTCCACTTT.